The source of this T cell receptor (beta chain) is a study of blood T cell repertoires in COVID-19. The CDR3 spans 16 residues. Germline lookup yields CDR1 SGHDT and CDR2 YYEEEE. With V trimmed by 6 bases and J by 4 bases, 15 bases remained unmatched. Repertoires were generated with immunoSEQ multiplex PCR, while TCRdb's copy carries only in-frame clones and drops some. In the table there are 200,000 or so clones, about nine tenths of which are singletons. Sequenced sample: peripheral blood. This TCR came from a man aged 25-45 years with COVID-19, enrolled during active disease. V usage is TRBV5-6 and J usage is TRBJ2-7; 8 bases map to TRBD1. This chain's CDR3 is CASKSLLGTGSYEQYF. CDR3 in DNA: TGTGCCAGCAAATCCCTATTAGGGACAGGATCGTACGAGCAGTACTTC.